Listed below are T cell receptor beta chains from one sample, sequenced in a study of blood T cells in healthy people across ages. TCRdb used MiXCR to reprocess the 5' RACE reads, holding one entry per CDR3 protein. The table lists hundreds of thousands of distinct CDR3 sequences, about 30% of them singletons. The sequencing input was blood. All receptors derive from a woman over 75 in good health. Both conserved end residues are part of each CDR3. A D gene is named only where the DNA matches it firmly. Only some rows state a clone size, as once, few, many or a class for expanded clones.

D gene	V gene	clone size	CDR3 length	J gene	CDR3 protein	CDR3 DNA
-	TRBV5-5	many	14	TRBJ2-3	CASSRPDSTDTQYF	TGTGCCAGCAGCCGTCCGGACTCCACAGATACGCAGTATTTT
TRBD1	TRBV12-3/TRBV12-4	once	15	TRBJ2-1	CASRSRDRGGNEQFF	TGTGCCAGCAGATCCCGGGACAGGGGAGGCAATGAGCAGTTCTTC
TRBD2	TRBV15	many	16	TRBJ2-1	CATSVGGSKVGNEQFF	TGTGCCACCAGCGTCGGGGGGAGTAAGGTGGGGAATGAGCAGTTCTTC
-	TRBV20-1	many	13	TRBJ1-2	CSAVGGQGSDCTF	TGCAGTGCAGTCGGGGGGCAGGGTAGCGATTGCACCTTC
TRBD1	TRBV29-1	many	13	TRBJ1-2	CSGGQAGGAGYTF	TGCAGCGGGGGCCAGGCAGGGGGGGCTGGCTACACCTTC
TRBD2	TRBV3-1	many	16	TRBJ2-3	CASSQLGTSFADTQYF	TGTGCCAGCAGCCAACTCGGGACTAGCTTTGCAGATACGCAGTATTTT
TRBD1	TRBV27	-	15	TRBJ2-3	CASSFMQGATDTQYF	TGTGCCAGCAGTTTTATGCAGGGGGCCACAGATACGCAGTATTTT
-	TRBV7-2	many	15	TRBJ2-6	CASSARSSGANVLTF	TGTGCCAGCAGCGCCCGAAGCTCTGGGGCCAACGTCCTGACTTTC
-	TRBV27	many	17	TRBJ2-3	CASSSHRGGPSTDTQYF	TGTGCCAGCAGTTCCCATAGGGGGGGGCCTTCCACAGATACGCAGTATTTT
-	TRBV2	-	16	TRBJ1-1	CASSDPWQGLNTEAFF	TGTGCCAGCAGTGACCCTTGGCAGGGACTGAACACTGAAGCTTTCTTT
TRBD2	TRBV20-1	many	15	TRBJ2-5	CSAIPLTSGGETQYF	TGCAGTGCTATTCCCTTGACTAGCGGGGGAGAGACCCAGTACTTC
-	TRBV5-1	many	13	TRBJ1-5	CASSFGGDQPQHF	TGTGCCAGCAGTTTTGGGGGAGACCAGCCCCAGCATTTT
-	TRBV15	many	12	TRBJ2-7	CATSRDSGEQYF	TGTGCCACCAGCAGAGATAGCGGCGAGCAGTACTTC
-	TRBV24-1	many	13	TRBJ2-4	CATSEPAKNIQYF	TGTGCCACCAGTGAACCCGCCAAAAACATTCAGTACTTC
TRBD2	TRBV7-2	-	14	TRBJ2-7	CASSPRTSGGEQYF	TGTGCCAGCAGCCCTAGGACTAGCGGCGGCGAGCAGTACTTC
TRBD1	TRBV3-1	-	16	TRBJ1-4	CASSPSTGHLNEKLFF	TGTGCCAGCAGTCCATCGACAGGGCATTTGAATGAAAAACTGTTTTTT
-	TRBV18	many	13	TRBJ2-5	CASSPDEQETQYF	TGTGCCAGCTCACCCGACGAACAAGAGACCCAGTACTTC
-	TRBV6-1	many	12	TRBJ2-3	CASGVAADTQYF	TGTGCCAGCGGGGTAGCAGCAGATACGCAGTATTTT
-	TRBV7-2	many	14	TRBJ2-1	CASNLPGRRNEQFF	TGTGCCAGCAATCTCCCGGGCCGACGCAATGAGCAGTTCTTC
-	TRBV4-2	few	15	TRBJ2-1	CAGSLKQSPWLEQFF	TGTGCCGGCAGCCTAAAACAATCCCCATGGTTGGAGCAGTTCTTC
-	TRBV5-5	-	17	TRBJ1-6	CASSLGFRDTYNSPLHF	TGTGCCAGCAGCTTGGGGTTTCGAGACACCTATAATTCACCCCTCCACTTT
TRBD2	TRBV13	-	15	TRBJ2-7	CASSLQLAGGYEQYF	TGTGCCAGCAGCTTACAGTTAGCGGGAGGGTACGAGCAGTACTTC
TRBD1	TRBV20-1	many	15	TRBJ1-1	CSASLPGGANTEAFF	TGCAGTGCTAGCCTACCAGGGGGCGCGAACACTGAAGCTTTCTTT